This T cell receptor beta chain emerged from a study of regulatory T cells in long-lasting Graves disease. There are many counts of this clonotype. Antigen: not known. The time point denotes: newly diagnosed GD, antithyroid drugs for less than 3 months. Extracted RNA from PBMCs served as the source of the TCR library. With iRepertoire HTBI primers and Arm-PCR of CDR3 regions, TCR beta libraries were built. MiXCR, run by TCRdb on the multiplex PCR reads, gives a single entry per CDR3 protein. In the table there are some 250,000 distinct CDR3 sequences, about 20% of which are singletons. Trimming removed 0 bases from V and 10 bases from J; junction bases left unmatched: 6. CDR1 and CDR2 from the germline V gene are MNHEY and SVGAGI. The CDR3 is made up of 16 amino acids. Study observations and caveats: The persistent group shared 2,500 to 3,000 public clonotypes, more than the 966 shared by new patients. TRBV28 was favored in persistent disease, as were TRBJ1-2 and TRBJ2-5.

The sample also formed part of further work on T cells in Graves' hyperthyroidism and ophthalmopathy. Per that study: Patients having uncontrolled infection, another autoimmune disease, pregnancy or lactation were not included.

The sequence came from a young woman with Graves disease. This chain uses TRBV6-5 with TRBJ1-6; 10 nucleotides line up with TRBD1. Here the sequenced sample was peripheral blood mononuclear cells (PBMCs), taken at new diagnosis, from a patient treated with antithyroid drugs. Here the CDR3 DNA reads TGTGCCAGCAGTTACTCGACCGGGACAGGGGACTCACCCCTCCACTTT. This translates into CASSYSTGTGDSPLHF.